Shown below are 26 T cell receptor beta chains from a single sample sequenced in a study of regulatory T cells in long-lasting Graves disease. This sample's time point: newly diagnosed GD, antithyroid drugs for less than 3 months. The TCR library was prepared using RNA isolated from PBMCs. Arm-PCR of CDR3 regions and iRepertoire HTBI primers were the basis on which TCR beta libraries were built. TCRdb redid the calling of the multiplex PCR reads with MiXCR, one entry per CDR3 protein. The sample includes over 300,000 distinct CDR3 sequences, roughly 15% of them seen just once. This material consisted of peripheral blood mononuclear cells (PBMCs), taken at new diagnosis, from a patient treated with antithyroid drugs. The receptor set was obtained from a female donor with Graves disease.

This clonotype was seen at least ten times. The chain uses TRBV6-1 and TRBJ1-2, with unresolved D. Germline CDR1 is MNHNS and CDR2 is SASEGT. The length of the CDR3 is 15 residues. V gave up 7 bases and J gave up 5 bases, with 20 bases separating them. The CDR3 region is CASNERPGNLYGYTF. Written as DNA, the CDR3 is TGTGCCAGCAATGAGAGGCCAGGCAACCTTTATGGCTACACCTTC.

Concerning this clonotype: One base away lies a much larger clone, so this may be a sequencing read error. J is TRBJ2-5 and V is TRBV11-1; D uncertain. Per germline, CDR1 SGHAT and CDR2 FQDESV (reference sequence). V was trimmed by 4 bases and J by 3 bases, leaving 9 bases between them. This CDR3 region has 13 residues. CDR3 sequence (DNA): TGTGCCAGCAGCTCGGTATCTAAAGAGACCCAGTACTTC. Its translation is CASSSVSKETQYF.

This clonotype was observed at least ten times. The chain recombines TRBV12-3 or TRBV12-4 with TRBJ2-5, with 7 positions matching TRBD2. V lost 3 bases and J lost 5; bases outside the gene matches: 6. This CDR3 spans 14 amino acids. As DNA, the CDR3 is TGTGCCAGCAGTTTGGAGGGAGGGCGGGAGACCCAGTACTTC. It is translated as CASSLEGGRETQYF.

This clonotype was counted many times. This sequence joins TRBV20-1 and TRBJ2-1; D unresolved. V lost 3 bases, J lost 2 bases, and 8 bases lay in between. This CDR3 region has 13 residues. CDR1 and CDR2 (germline): DFQATT, SNEGSKA (reference sequence). CDR3 in amino acids: CSARDSPYNEQFF. The CDR3 DNA follows: TGCAGTGCTAGGGATTCCCCCTACAATGAGCAGTTCTTC.

The chain combines TRBV3-1 with TRBJ2-5; D not resolved. The CDR3 loop spans 16 amino acids. From germline, CDR1 is LGHDT and CDR2 YNNKEL (reference sequence). Trimming pared 0 bases from V and 4 bases from J, leaving 15 bases between. The DNA for the CDR3 is TGTGCCAGCAGCCAAGATCAATTCTGCCAGAGAGAGACCCAGTACTTC. This codes for CASSQDQFCQRETQYF.

This clonotype was counted at least ten times. The chain has TRBV12-3 or TRBV12-4 and TRBJ1-5, with D unclear. The CDR3 is 15 amino acids. V dropped 5 bases and J dropped 1 base, with 12 bases sitting between them. CDR3 loop: CASSTRRESNQPQHF. The CDR3 DNA reads as TGTGCCAGCAGTACCCGCCGGGAAAGCAATCAGCCCCAGCATTTT.

In its sample, this clonotype was seen a few times. The J gene is TRBJ2-2, the V gene TRBV6-2 or TRBV6-3, with 9 bases identical to TRBD1. Germline lookup yields CDR1 MNHEY and CDR2 SVGEGT. The CDR3 is 15 amino acids. Germline trimming cut 5 bases from V and 5 bases from J; bases unmatched to any gene: 6. The CDR3 region has the DNA TGTGCCAGCAGTCACGACAGGGGGGGGACCGGGGAGCTGTTTTTT. It yields the protein CASSHDRGGTGELFF.

In this sample, this clonotype turned up a few times. The chain employs TRBV11-3 and TRBJ2-3; 9 positions agree with TRBD2. Trimming at V came to 4 bases and at J to 4 bases, leaving 15 bases not matched to a gene. The CDR3 sequence is 18 residues long. The germline V gene has CDR1 SGHNT and CDR2 YENEEA. CDR3 residues: CASSSRGSGLATSDTQYF. The CDR3 DNA follows: TGTGCCAGCAGCTCCCGGGGGTCGGGACTAGCTACCTCAGATACGCAGTATTTT.

There are a few counts of this clonotype. This chain connects TRBV19 to TRBJ2-5; D gene unclear. Trimming took 3 bases from V and 2 from J, leaving 13 bases between them. The CDR3 length is 15 residues. Per germline, CDR1 LNHDA and CDR2 SQIVND (reference sequence). The CDR3 reads CASSIQARAQETQYF. CDR3 DNA sequence: TGTGCCAGTAGTATCCAGGCAAGGGCACAAGAGACCCAGTACTTC. The full variable domain, completed using reference TRBV19 and TRBJ2-5, is DGGITQSPKYLFRKEGQNVTLSCEQNLNHDAMYWYRQDPGQGLRLIYYSQIVNDFQKGDIAEGYSVSREKKESFPLTVTSAQKNPTAFYLCASSIQARAQETQYFGPGTRLLVL.

Many counts were recorded for this clonotype. V is TRBV27 and J is TRBJ2-1; 9 bases agree with TRBD2. V trimming: 7 bases; J trimming: 0 bases; junction bases outside the gene matches: 16. Germline CDR1 is MNHEY and CDR2 is SMNVEV (reference sequence). The CDR3 spans 19 residues. The CDR3 bases are TGTGCCAGCACCGACCCCTTTAGACTAGCGGTCCACTCCTACAATGAGCAGTTCTTC. It yields the protein CASTDPFRLAVHSYNEQFF.

There are many counts of this clonotype. The V and J genes are TRBV7-2 and TRBJ2-3, with 10 bases aligning to TRBD2. V dropped 5 bases and J dropped 2; count of bases not matched to a gene: 13. This CDR3 contains 18 residues. CDR1 is SGHTA, CDR2 FQGNSA, per germline. The CDR3 region has the DNA TGTGCCAGCAGCCCAAAGCGCGGACTAGCGGCCTTCACAGATACGCAGTATTTT. Its protein product is CASSPKRGLAAFTDTQYF.

This clonotype was recorded at least ten times. The chain combines TRBV20-1 with TRBJ2-7, with 13 bases fitting TRBD2. The CDR3 covers 14 residues. CDR1 and CDR2 (germline): DFQATT, SNEGSKA (reference sequence). V was clipped by 5 bases and J by 7 bases; unmatched bases: 8. The CDR3 coding sequence is TGCAGTGCTCAGGGACTAGCGGGGAATCGGGAGCAGTACTTC. Translated, it gives CSAQGLAGNREQYF.

The sample holds many counts of this clonotype. The chain joins TRBV28 to TRBJ2-7; 7 positions match TRBD2. V shed 7 bases and J 6 bases; nucleotides not matched to a gene: 15. Germline V lookup: CDR1 MDHEN, CDR2 SYDVKM. This CDR3 comprises 15 residues. The CDR3 DNA is TGTGCCAGCACAGATGGAGGGAGGGCCTCCGGCGAGCAGTACTTC. Translating it yields CASTDGGRASGEQYF. Supplemented by reference TRBV28 and TRBJ2-7, the full variable domain reads DVKVTQSSRYLVKRTGEKVFLECVQDMDHENMFWYRQDPGLGLRLIYFSYDVKMKEKGDIPEGYSVSREKKERFSLILESASTNQTSMYLCASTDGGRASGEQYFGPGTRLTVT.

This clonotype was recorded many times. The chain has TRBV29-1 and TRBJ2-5, with 7 bases matching TRBD2. CDR1 SQVTM and CDR2 ANQGSEA come from the germline V gene. Trimming cost V 4 bases and J 3 bases; bases outside gene matches: 5. The CDR3 length is 13 residues. In nucleotides, the CDR3 is TGCAGCGTTGTTTCTGGGGGGGAAGAGACCCAGTACTTC. This codes for CSVVSGGEETQYF.

This clonotype appeared many times. The chain uses TRBV5-1 and TRBJ2-3; a possible D gene is TRBD1 (5 bases). CDR1 is SGHRS, CDR2 YFSETQ, per germline. The CDR3 length is 16 residues. The V end lost 0 bases, the J end lost 5 bases, and 16 bases lay between the germline ends. DNA of the CDR3: TGCGCCAGCAGCTTGGCGCCGCAGGGCCAGGGAGATACGCAGTATTTT. Amino acid sequence: CASSLAPQGQGDTQYF.

The J gene is TRBJ2-7, the V gene TRBV6-2 or TRBV6-3; the D gene could be TRBD1 or TRBD2 (5 bases each). The germline V gene encodes CDR1 MNHEY and CDR2 SVGEGT. CDR3 length equals 15 residues. V lost 7 bases, J lost 2 bases, and 18 bases lay in between. CDR3 sequence (DNA): TGTGCCAGCAACCTTAACCGGGACGCCCCCTACGAGCAGTACTTC. Its protein is CASNLNRDAPYEQYF.

This clonotype came up once. A much larger clone lies a single base off, so this may be a read error. The chain uses TRBV7-3 and TRBJ2-1; 15 nucleotides match TRBD2. Per germline, CDR1 SGHTA and CDR2 FQGTGA. After removal of 1 base from V and 2 bases from J, the junction contained 21 bases not matched to a gene. The CDR3 covers 24 residues. The CDR3 protein is CASSLRVDRGTGTSGRCPYNEQFF. In DNA, the CDR3 is TGTGCCAGCAGCTTAAGGGTGGACAGAGGAACCGGGACTAGCGGGAGGTGCCCCTACAATGAGCAGTTCTTC.

This clonotype was observed at least ten times. The chain employs TRBV20-1 and TRBJ2-1; weak D call: TRBD2 (6 bases). This CDR3 is built from 16 residues. V lost 5 bases, J lost 1 base, and 18 bases lay in between. The germline V gene encodes CDR1 DFQATT and CDR2 SNEGSKA (reference sequence). The CDR3, as DNA: TGCAGTGCTGGCTTTAGCGGCCATCGGTCCTACAATGAGCAGTTCTTC. This codes for CSAGFSGHRSYNEQFF.

J is TRBJ2-2 and V is TRBV7-9; D remains unclear. Per the germline V gene, CDR1 is SEHNR and CDR2 is FQNEAQ (reference sequence). The CDR3 spans 14 residues. The V and J ends lost 2 bases and 4 bases respectively, with 8 bases between them. In nucleotides, the CDR3 is TGTGCCAGCAGCTTAAGGGCCCCCACCGGGGAGCTGTTTTTT. Translation gives CASSLRAPTGELFF. The complete variable domain, with remaining parts taken from reference TRBV7-9 and TRBJ2-2, reads DTGVSQNPRHKITKRGQNVTFRCDPISEHNRLYWYRQTLGQGPEFLTYFQNEAQLEKSRLLSDRFSAERPKGSFSTLEIQRTEQGDSAMYLCASSLRAPTGELFFGEGSRLTVL.

This clonotype was found many times. This CDR3 is CASSLDGLAGGRDEQFF. The CDR3 nucleotides are TGTGCCAGCAGCTTAGATGGACTAGCGGGAGGCCGGGATGAGCAGTTCTTC. This rearrangement joins TRBV7-2 to TRBJ2-1, with 14 bases aligning to TRBD2. Germline V gives CDR1 SGHTA, CDR2 FQGNSA. J was trimmed by 8 bases and V by 1 base; bases with no gene match: 7. CDR3 length equals 17 residues.

The table lists this clonotype with many counts. The J gene is TRBJ1-6, the V gene TRBV28; 9 nucleotides match TRBD1. Looked up from germline, CDR1 is MDHEN and CDR2 is SYDVKM. Trimming cost V 8 bases and J 0 bases; bases outside gene matches: 2. The length of the CDR3 is 15 residues. The CDR3 loop reads CASGQGSSYNSPLHF. CDR3 bases: TGTGCCAGCGGACAGGGGAGCTCCTATAATTCACCCCTCCACTTT.

This clonotype was counted at least ten times. This chain connects TRBV6-5 to TRBJ2-7; D might be TRBD1 or TRBD2, each matching 5 bases. V gave up 0 bases and J gave up 6 bases, with 12 bases separating them. The CDR3 covers 14 residues. Per germline, CDR1 MNHEY and CDR2 SVGAGI. This chain's CDR3 is CASSYSPSGREQYF. CDR3 nucleotide sequence: TGTGCCAGCAGTTACTCCCCCTCGGGGCGCGAGCAGTACTTC.

This clonotype was counted ten times or more. The CDR3 sequence is CASSREVASYNEQFF. In DNA, the CDR3 is TGTGCCAGCAGTCGCGAGGTAGCGTCCTACAATGAGCAGTTCTTC. The chain recombines TRBV27 with TRBJ2-1; weak D call: TRBD2 (5 bases). Per germline, CDR1 MNHEY and CDR2 SMNVEV (reference sequence). V lost 5 bases, J lost 1 base, and 12 bases lay in between. This CDR3 region has 15 residues.

The chain uses TRBV7-8 and TRBJ2-1, with D perhaps TRBD2 (6 bases). Trimming removed 10 bases at V and 9 bases at J, with 16 bases between. Per the germline V gene, CDR1 is SGHVS and CDR2 is FQNEAQ. The CDR3 spans 12 residues. The CDR3 here is CATYIAGSEQFF. The CDR3 DNA is TGTGCCACATATATTGCGGGGAGTGAGCAGTTCTTC.

This clonotype appeared many times. As DNA, the CDR3 is TGCAGTGCTGACTTTGAAGCGGGAGGGACTACAGATACGCAGTATTTT. Protein sequence: CSADFEAGGTTDTQYF. The chain recombines TRBV20-1 with TRBJ2-3; 10 nucleotides match TRBD2. Germline CDR1 and CDR2: DFQATT and SNEGSKA (reference sequence). This CDR3 has 16 residues. Trimming took 5 bases from V and 3 from J; bases not matched to a gene: 11.

In the case of this clonotype: A much larger clone differs by one base, so this may be a read error. This CDR3 reads CASNVDRGGTGELFF. The CDR3 coding sequence is TGTGCCAGCAATGTGGACAGGGGGGGGACCGGGGAGCTGTTTTTT. This sequence joins TRBV6-2 or TRBV6-3 and TRBJ2-2; 10 bases line up with TRBD1. V lost 7 bases, J lost 5 bases, and 7 bases stayed unmatched. There are 15 residues in the CDR3. Germline-derived CDR1 and CDR2 are MNHEY and SVGEGT.